A selection of T cell receptor beta chains follows, all from one sample in a study of persistence of HIV-infected CD4 T cells. Here immunoSEQ multiplex PCR was the method, and the copy in TCRdb shows in-frame clones only, minus some. The data show about 45,000 clones, around 89% seen once. What these receptors recognize is not known. Sequences were derived from CD4+ T cells sorted from PBMCs after approximately 18-hour stimulation, sampled from a patient who received antiretroviral therapy. Receptors were obtained from an adult woman with HIV who was CMV-seropositive. Both conserved end residues are part of each CDR3. D genes are given only for firm matches. A clone size is listed for some rows: how often the clone was seen (once, few, many), or a class if it is expanded.

D gene: -; V gene: TRBV11-3; J gene: TRBJ1-4; clone size: -; CDR3 protein: CASSQAGTEKLFF; CDR3 DNA: TGTGCCAGCAGTCAGGCAGGGACTGAAAAACTGTTTTTT
D gene: TRBD1; V gene: TRBV5-5; J gene: TRBJ1-2; clone size: once; CDR3 protein: CASSQQGARGYTF; CDR3 DNA: TGTGCCAGCAGCCAGCAGGGGGCTCGAGGCTACACCTTC
D gene: -; V gene: TRBV25-1; J gene: TRBJ1-3; clone size: once; CDR3 protein: CASSQQGYGNTIYF; CDR3 DNA: TGTGCCAGCAGTCAGCAGGGATACGGGAACACCATATATTTT
D gene: TRBD1; V gene: TRBV5-6; J gene: TRBJ1-2; clone size: -; CDR3 protein: CASRTKTGGIYGYTF; CDR3 DNA: TGTGCCAGCAGAACAAAAACAGGGGGCATCTATGGCTACACCTTC
D gene: -; V gene: TRBV5-5; J gene: TRBJ2-1; clone size: once; CDR3 protein: CASSLSPESSYNEQFF; CDR3 DNA: TGTGCCAGCAGCTTGTCCCCCGAAAGCTCCTACAATGAGCAGTTCTTC
D gene: -; V gene: TRBV18; J gene: TRBJ1-5; clone size: once; CDR3 protein: CASSPRWGGHQPQHF; CDR3 DNA: TGTGCCAGCTCACCACGTTGGGGGGGACATCAGCCCCAGCATTTT
D gene: -; V gene: TRBV18; J gene: TRBJ1-2; clone size: -; CDR3 protein: CASSLEDYGYTF; CDR3 DNA: TGTGCCAGCTCACTAGAAGACTATGGCTACACCTTC
D gene: -; V gene: TRBV3-1/TRBV3-2; J gene: TRBJ1-6; clone size: -; CDR3 protein: CAIKGEGSPLHF; CDR3 DNA: TGTGCCATCAAAGGGGAGGGGTCACCCCTCCACTTT
D gene: -; V gene: TRBV7-9; J gene: TRBJ1-1; clone size: once; CDR3 protein: CASSPGRLNTEAFF; CDR3 DNA: TGTGCCAGCAGCCCAGGACGTTTGAACACTGAAGCTTTCTTT
D gene: -; V gene: TRBV4-3; J gene: TRBJ2-5; clone size: -; CDR3 protein: CASSQNRETQYF; CDR3 DNA: TGCGCCAGCAGCCAGAACCGAGAGACCCAGTACTTC
D gene: TRBD2; V gene: TRBV3-1/TRBV3-2; J gene: TRBJ2-7; clone size: -; CDR3 protein: CASSQLAVPSYEQYF; CDR3 DNA: TGTGCCAGCAGCCAACTAGCGGTGCCCTCCTACGAGCAGTACTTC
D gene: TRBD1; V gene: TRBV6-4; J gene: TRBJ2-2; clone size: -; CDR3 protein: CASPTGSPWLFTGELFF; CDR3 DNA: TGTGCCAGCCCGACAGGGTCCCCTTGGTTGTTTACCGGGGAGCTGTTTTTT
D gene: -; V gene: TRBV18; J gene: TRBJ1-1; clone size: -; CDR3 protein: CASSRWGGNEAFF; CDR3 DNA: TGTGCCAGCTCACGTTGGGGGGGGAATGAAGCTTTCTTT
D gene: -; V gene: TRBV6-5; J gene: TRBJ1-1; clone size: -; CDR3 protein: CASRRATEAFF; CDR3 DNA: TGTGCCAGCAGAAGGGCCACTGAAGCTTTCTTT
D gene: TRBD1; V gene: TRBV5-5; J gene: TRBJ2-1; clone size: -; CDR3 protein: CASSSGQGYNEQFF; CDR3 DNA: TGTGCCAGCAGCTCCGGACAGGGGTACAATGAGCAGTTCTTC
D gene: -; V gene: TRBV28; J gene: TRBJ2-5; clone size: -; CDR3 protein: CASSLGGGQETQYF; CDR3 DNA: TGTGCCAGCAGTTTAGGAGGGGGCCAAGAGACCCAGTACTTC
D gene: -; V gene: TRBV6-5; J gene: TRBJ1-1; clone size: -; CDR3 protein: CASSYGGREMNTEAFF; CDR3 DNA: TGTGCCAGCAGTTACGGAGGGAGAGAGATGAACACTGAAGCTTTCTTT
D gene: -; V gene: TRBV4-1; J gene: TRBJ1-5; clone size: -; CDR3 protein: CASSFQVGFNQPQHF; CDR3 DNA: TGCGCCAGCAGCTTCCAGGTTGGGTTCAATCAGCCCCAGCATTTT
D gene: TRBD2; V gene: TRBV11-3; J gene: TRBJ2-3; clone size: -; CDR3 protein: CASSFKAGGPTDTQYF; CDR3 DNA: TGTGCCAGCAGCTTTAAGGCGGGGGGGCCCACAGATACGCAGTATTTT
D gene: -; V gene: TRBV19; J gene: TRBJ1-5; clone size: -; CDR3 protein: CASNTQFYQPQHF; CDR3 DNA: TGTGCCAGTAATACTCAATTCTATCAGCCCCAGCATTTT
D gene: -; V gene: TRBV28; J gene: TRBJ1-5; clone size: -; CDR3 protein: CASRGYSNQPQHF; CDR3 DNA: TGTGCCAGCAGGGGATATAGCAATCAGCCCCAGCATTTT
D gene: -; V gene: TRBV9; J gene: TRBJ2-3; clone size: -; CDR3 protein: CASSSPPGSSTDTQYF; CDR3 DNA: TGTGCCAGCAGCTCCCCCCCCGGTAGCAGCACAGATACGCAGTATTTT
D gene: -; V gene: TRBV11-3; J gene: TRBJ2-5; clone size: -; CDR3 protein: CASSLGQEETQYF; CDR3 DNA: TGTGCCAGCAGCTTAGGGCAGGAAGAGACCCAGTACTTC
D gene: -; V gene: TRBV5-4; J gene: TRBJ1-3; clone size: -; CDR3 protein: CASSISAGNTIYF; CDR3 DNA: TGTGCCAGCAGCATCTCCGCAGGAAACACCATATATTTT